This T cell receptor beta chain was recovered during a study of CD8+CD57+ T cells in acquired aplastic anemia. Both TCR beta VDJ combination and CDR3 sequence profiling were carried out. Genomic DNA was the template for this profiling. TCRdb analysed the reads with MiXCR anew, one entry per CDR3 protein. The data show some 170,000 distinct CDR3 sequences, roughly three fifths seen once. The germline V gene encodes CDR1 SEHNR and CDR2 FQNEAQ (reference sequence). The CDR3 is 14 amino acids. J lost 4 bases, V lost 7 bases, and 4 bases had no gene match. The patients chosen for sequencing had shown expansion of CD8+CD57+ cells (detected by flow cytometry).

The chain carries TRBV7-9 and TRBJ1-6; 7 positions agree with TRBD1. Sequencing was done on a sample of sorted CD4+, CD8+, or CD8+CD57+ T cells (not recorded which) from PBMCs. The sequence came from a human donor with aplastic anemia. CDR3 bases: TGTGCCAGCACCTCGGGACAGTATAATTCACCCCTCCACTTT. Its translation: CASTSGQYNSPLHF. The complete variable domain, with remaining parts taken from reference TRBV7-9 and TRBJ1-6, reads DTGVSQNPRHKITKRGQNVTFRCDPISEHNRLYWYRQTLGQGPEFLTYFQNEAQLEKSRLLSDRFSAERPKGSFSTLEIQRTEQGDSAMYLCASTSGQYNSPLHFGNGTRLTVT.